The text below deals with one T cell receptor (beta chain). Its specificity is unknown. Sequencing was performed with immunoSEQ multiplex PCR; in TCRdb, only in-frame clones are kept and a portion is missing. The sample contains 180,000 or so clones, approximately 94% of which appear only once. This sample was included in a study of T cell responses to AZD1222 COVID-19 vaccine. This CDR3 region has 15 residues. Trimming took 5 bases from V and 0 from J, leaving 8 bases between them. CDR1 and CDR2 from the germline V gene are SGHNT and YENEEA. The study's findings and limits: Rises in breadth and depth of Spike-specific TCRs came after two AZD1222 doses.

Sequencing used peripheral blood, obtained 28 days after the second AZD1222 dose. The receptor's source is an adult who received the AZD1222 COVID-19 vaccine. V usage is TRBV11-3 and J usage is TRBJ2-6; a possible D gene is TRBD2 (5 bases). CDR3 sequence (DNA): TGTGCCAGCAGCCCGGGGAGCTCTGGGGCCAACGTCCTGACTTTC. This encodes CASSPGSSGANVLTF.